This T cell receptor beta chain came from a study of blood T cell repertoires in COVID-19. Across the study: The United States, Italy and Spain were the sources of the acute and convalescent COVID-19 samples. T cells, B-cell-depleted T cells, or PBMCs provided the cDNA or gDNA that served as material.

In the original workflow: Using reference gene primer amplification, nucleated cell counts were estimated. Some clones are missing from TCRdb's copy, which holds only in-frame ones; the method was immunoSEQ multiplex PCR. V, J and clone size derive from that table, while D and trimming were established from the DNA sequence. The sample includes roughly 200,000 clones, around 80% of them seen just once. Germline lookup yields CDR1 LNHDA and CDR2 SQIVND (reference sequence). The CDR3 has 12 residues. V lost 5 bases to trimming and J lost 2 bases, with 7 bases between them. Material: peripheral blood. This receptor was obtained from a man aged 35-49 years with acute or convalescent COVID-19. This chain links TRBV19 with TRBJ2-7; D gene uncertain. CDR3 sequence: CASSRGPYEQYF. Here the CDR3 DNA reads TGTGCCAGTAGTCGTGGCCCCTACGAGCAGTACTTC.